What follows are 18 T cell receptor beta chains derived from one specimen sequenced in a study of T cell responses to AZD1222 COVID-19 vaccine. TCRdb's table, derived via immunoSEQ multiplex PCR, lists solely in-frame clones and lacks some. Among about 150,000 clones listed, more than 75% were seen once. Material: peripheral blood, obtained 28 days after the second AZD1222 dose. These receptors were obtained from an adult who received the AZD1222 COVID-19 vaccine.

The rearrangement links TRBV6-5 to TRBJ1-2; 9 bases fit TRBD1. Trimming at V came to 0 bases and at J to 7 bases, leaving 6 bases not matched to a gene. Looked up from germline, CDR1 is MNHEY and CDR2 is SVGAGI. The CDR3 contains 15 residues. In DNA form, the CDR3 reads TGTGCCAGCAGTTACTCGAGAGGGACAGGGAGTGGCTACACCTTC. It codes for CASSYSRGTGSGYTF.

This sequence joins TRBV9 and TRBJ1-2, with no clear D. V was clipped by 0 bases and J by 4 bases, with 16 bases between them. The CDR3 spans 16 residues. Germline values: CDR1 SGDLS, CDR2 YYNGEE. CDR3 region: CASSVAVGSTGYGYTF. The CDR3 nucleotides read TGTGCCAGCAGCGTAGCCGTGGGGTCGACGGGCTATGGCTACACCTTC.

The CDR3 sequence is CASWGGAALSNQPQHF. The CDR3 DNA reads as TGTGCCAGTTGGGGGGGGGCTGCGTTAAGCAATCAGCCCCAGCATTTT. The chain carries TRBV28 and TRBJ1-5; a possible D gene is TRBD1 (6 bases). The V and J ends lost 9 bases and 1 base respectively, with 19 bases between them. The CDR3 runs 16 residues. CDR1 is MDHEN, CDR2 SYDVKM, per germline.

The chain is built from TRBV6-1 and TRBJ2-7, with 8 positions matching TRBD1. J lost 6 bases, V lost 0 bases, and 7 bases had no gene match. The CDR3 is 15 residues long. CDR1 and CDR2 from the germline V gene are MNHNS and SASEGT. The CDR3 DNA is TGTGCCAGCAGTGAAGCCGGGACAGGTCGTGGCGAGCAGTACTTC. It specifies CASSEAGTGRGEQYF.

The CDR3 DNA follows: TGTGCCAGCTCCTCCAGGGGTGGCTCCTACGAGCAGTACTTC. It specifies CASSSRGGSYEQYF. The gene calls are TRBV18 and TRBJ2-7, with a possible D match to TRBD1 (6 bases). The V end lost 6 bases, the J end lost 0 bases, and 12 bases lay between the germline ends. CDR1 and CDR2 from the germline V gene are KGHSH and LQKENI. The CDR3 has 14 residues.

The gene calls are TRBV3-1 (or the pseudogene TRBV3-2) and TRBJ2-5; 10 bases line up with TRBD2. V gave up 0 bases and J gave up 5 bases; unmatched junction bases: 6. The CDR3 sequence is 16 residues long. The germline gives CDR1 LGHDT, CDR2 YNNKEL (reference sequence). CDR3 protein: CASSQEKREGRETQYF. CDR3 DNA: TGTGCCAGCAGCCAAGAAAAGCGGGAGGGCCGGGAGACCCAGTACTTC.

The chain employs TRBV10-1 and TRBJ2-5; the D gene could be TRBD1 or TRBD2 (5 bases each). Germline CDR1 is WNHNN and CDR2 is SYGVQD (reference sequence). V shed 2 bases and J shed 4 bases, with 11 bases lying between them. The CDR3 spans 14 residues. CDR3: CASSEGRGRETQYF. CDR3 nucleotide sequence: TGCGCCAGCAGTGAGGGTCGGGGCCGAGAGACCCAGTACTTC.

The chain couples TRBV2 to TRBJ1-1; D is unclear. V was trimmed by 6 bases and J by 1 base, leaving 12 bases between them. Germline CDR1 SNHLY, CDR2 FYNNEI. There are 14 residues in the CDR3. CDR3 bases: TGTGCCAGCAGCCCCAGGCAGCAGAACACTGAAGCTTTCTTT. This sequence encodes CASSPRQQNTEAFF.

J is TRBJ1-3 and V is TRBV19; tentatively, D is TRBD1 (5 bases). Trimming took 1 base from V and 0 from J, leaving 10 bases between them. The CDR3 has 16 amino acids. Germline-derived CDR1 and CDR2 are LNHDA and SQIVND (reference sequence). The CDR3 DNA follows: TGTGCCAGTAGTATAGCCGGGGCCTTCTCTGGAAACACCATATATTTT. The encoded protein is CASSIAGAFSGNTIYF. The whole variable domain, filled in from reference TRBV19 and TRBJ1-3, reads DGGITQSPKYLFRKEGQNVTLSCEQNLNHDAMYWYRQDPGQGLRLIYYSQIVNDFQKGDIAEGYSVSREKKESFPLTVTSAQKNPTAFYLCASSIAGAFSGNTIYFGEGSWLTVV.

This chain joins TRBV2 and TRBJ2-7, with 10 bases aligning to TRBD2. Germline V gene lookup returns CDR1 SNHLY and CDR2 FYNNEI. Germline trimming cut 2 bases from V and 3 bases from J; bases unmatched to any gene: 4. The CDR3 has 15 residues. In DNA form, the CDR3 reads TGTGCCAGCAGTGAACGGCCTAGCGGGAGCTACGAGCAGTACTTC. This sequence encodes CASSERPSGSYEQYF.

The rearrangement joins TRBV2 to TRBJ2-3; D remains unclear. Germline CDR1 is SNHLY and CDR2 is FYNNEI. V lost 5 bases and J lost 2, with 8 bases in between. The CDR3 has 13 residues. The CDR3 region is CASSRYNTDTQYF. The CDR3 DNA is TGTGCCAGCAGTCGATACAACACAGATACGCAGTATTTT.

The rearrangement links TRBV12-5 to TRBJ1-1; TRBD1 agrees at 8 bases. V dropped 0 bases and J dropped 4; count of bases not matched to a gene: 7. This CDR3 has 16 residues. The germline V gene has CDR1 LGHNT and CDR2 FRNRAP. CDR3 residues: CASGLVPGGSGTEAFF. The DNA for the CDR3 is TGTGCTAGTGGTTTGGTCCCAGGGGGCAGCGGCACTGAAGCTTTCTTT.

This rearrangement joins TRBV5-4 to TRBJ2-1, with TRBD2 identical over 9 bases. The CDR3 runs 17 residues. Germline assignment: CDR1 SGHNT and CDR2 YYREEE (reference sequence). V was pared by 3 bases and J by 4 bases, with 11 bases of the junction left unmatched. The CDR3, as DNA: TGTGCCAGCAGCTCCGGGGGTGCGGGGGGGTGGTACAATGAGCAGTTCTTC. This sequence encodes CASSSGGAGGWYNEQFF.

The rearrangement links TRBV5-1 to TRBJ1-6; 9 positions match TRBD1. In germline, CDR1 is SGHRS, CDR2 YFSETQ. This CDR3 has 19 residues. V dropped 0 bases and J dropped 0; count of bases not matched to a gene: 7. The CDR3 DNA reads TGCGCCAGCAGCTTGGCCCTAGACAGGGGGTACTCCTATAATTCACCCCTCCACTTT. Protein: CASSLALDRGYSYNSPLHF.

The chain carries TRBV28 and TRBJ1-4, with D possibly TRBD1 on 5 matching bases. V dropped 3 bases and J dropped 7 bases, with 21 bases sitting between them. CDR1 and CDR2 from the germline V gene are MDHEN and SYDVKM. The CDR3 has 17 amino acids. The CDR3 region has the DNA TGTGCCAGCAGTTTGGCCAGGGACGTCCTGGTGGGTGAAAAACTGTTTTTT. It yields the protein CASSLARDVLVGEKLFF.

This chain links TRBV11-1 with TRBJ1-2; 7 nucleotides agree with TRBD1. CDR1 is SGHAT and CDR2 is FQDESV in the germline V gene (reference sequence). The CDR3 contains 13 residues. V lost 5 bases and J lost 4; bases outside the gene matches: 4. The chain's CDR3 is CASSPRDSYGYTF. For the CDR3, the DNA is TGTGCCAGCAGCCCCCGGGACAGCTATGGCTACACCTTC.

The chain has TRBV3-1 (or the pseudogene TRBV3-2) and TRBJ2-7; D might be TRBD1 or TRBD2, each matching 6 bases. Germline V CDR1 and CDR2: LGHDT, YNNKEL (reference sequence). CDR3 size: 17 residues. Deletions cut 0 bases from V and 7 bases from J, with 22 bases between. CDR3 bases: TGTGCCAGCAGCCAAGATCAGGTGGGGGGCGCATCTTTTGAGCAGTACTTC. It is translated as CASSQDQVGGASFEQYF.

V and J are TRBV27 and TRBJ2-1; the match to TRBD2 covers 7 bases. With 2 bases clipped from V and 8 bases from J, the junction kept 9 bases outside the gene matches. This CDR3 region has 15 residues. The germline gives CDR1 MNHEY, CDR2 SMNVEV (reference sequence). The CDR3: CASSLSGGSIYEQFF. DNA of the CDR3: TGTGCCAGCAGTTTAAGTGGCGGGAGTATTTATGAGCAGTTCTTC.